Each of the 19 T cell receptor beta chains below was sequenced from the same sample in a study of blood T cell repertoires in COVID-19. This table comes from immunoSEQ multiplex PCR, and its TCRdb copy is limited to in-frame clones, with some not included. The sample holds 310,000 or so clones, roughly 87% seen once. The sample was PBMCs or T cells enriched from blood (not recorded which). Receptor source: a woman in her twenties or thirties who had recovered from COVID-19.

The CDR3 DNA is TGTGCCAGCAGCTTGGCAGGGGATCTCTACGAGCAGTACTTC. Encoded protein: CASSLAGDLYEQYF. The V call is TRBV5-4, the J call TRBJ2-7, with a weak D call TRBD1 (6 bases). The CDR3 has 14 amino acids. Germline-derived CDR1 and CDR2 are SGHNT and YYREEE (reference sequence). V was pared by 0 bases and J by 3 bases, with 10 bases between.

The gene calls are TRBV19 and TRBJ1-5; perhaps TRBD1 as D (6 bases). CDR3 size: 15 residues. Germline V gene data show CDR1 as LNHDA and CDR2 as SQIVND (reference sequence). V was pared by 4 bases and J by 1 base, with 11 bases between. The CDR3 region is CASSTPDRSNQPQHF. The CDR3, as DNA: TGTGCCAGTAGTACCCCTGACAGGAGCAATCAGCCCCAGCATTTT. The whole variable domain, filled in from reference TRBV19 and TRBJ1-5, reads DGGITQSPKYLFRKEGQNVTLSCEQNLNHDAMYWYRQDPGQGLRLIYYSQIVNDFQKGDIAEGYSVSREKKESFPLTVTSAQKNPTAFYLCASSTPDRSNQPQHFGDGTRLSIL.

The CDR3 protein is CASSRFPDTQYF. Written as DNA, the CDR3 is TGTGCCAGCTCGAGGTTTCCAGATACGCAGTATTTT. The chain links TRBV7-2 to TRBJ2-3, with D unclear. This CDR3 spans 12 amino acids. The germline V and J ends were trimmed by 8 bases and 4 bases, with 10 bases remaining between them. CDR1 is SGHTA, CDR2 FQGNSA, per germline.

The V and J genes are TRBV2 and TRBJ1-2; no clear D gene. The V end lost 5 bases, the J end lost 8 bases, and 12 bases lay between the germline ends. Germline loops: CDR1 SNHLY, CDR2 FYNNEI. The CDR3 loop spans 12 amino acids. The chain's CDR3 is CASSRRAGGYTF. The CDR3 DNA sequence: TGTGCCAGCAGTCGGCGGGCCGGGGGCTACACCTTC. Together with reference TRBV2 and TRBJ1-2, the CDR3 gives the full variable domain: EPEVTQTPSHQVTQMGQEVILRCVPISNHLYFYWYRQILGQKVEFLVSFYNNEISEKSEIFDDQFSVERPDGSNFTLKIRSTKLEDSAMYFCASSRRAGGYTFGSGTRLTVV.

The chain carries TRBV5-1 and TRBJ1-6, with TRBD1 matching over 10 bases. CDR1 SGHRS and CDR2 YFSETQ come from the germline V gene. This CDR3 has 16 amino acids. With V trimmed by 0 bases and J by 10 bases, 7 bases remained unmatched. CDR3 loop: CASSLGVDRGRSPLHF. CDR3 coding DNA: TGCGCCAGCAGCTTGGGGGTGGACAGGGGGAGATCACCCCTCCACTTT.

V is TRBV9 and J is TRBJ2-7, with a tentative D call TRBD2 (7 bases). The CDR3 consists of 15 residues. The germline V gene has CDR1 SGDLS and CDR2 YYNGEE. V was cut by 2 bases and J by 3 bases, with 15 bases left in between. This CDR3 is CASSVFAGALYEQYF. CDR3 bases: TGTGCCAGCAGCGTTTTTGCGGGGGCCCTCTACGAGCAGTACTTC.

This chain joins TRBV27 and TRBJ1-5, with 11 bases lining up with TRBD1. Germline V gives CDR1 MNHEY, CDR2 SMNVEV (reference sequence). The CDR3 runs to 17 residues. Germline trimming cut 6 bases from V and 1 base from J; bases unmatched to any gene: 8. Written as DNA, the CDR3 is TGTGCCAGCAGCAAGAGGACAGGGGGCTGGAGCAATCAGCCCCAGCATTTT. Translation: CASSKRTGGWSNQPQHF.

The chain recombines TRBV6-5 with TRBJ1-5; perhaps TRBD1 as D (6 bases). Germline V lookup: CDR1 MNHEY, CDR2 SVGAGI. The CDR3 spans 14 residues. Trimming cost V 5 bases and J 2 bases, with 10 bases left between them. CDR3 in amino acids: CASSQGSGNQPQHF. The CDR3 nucleotides are TGTGCCAGCAGTCAGGGGAGCGGCAATCAGCCCCAGCATTTT.

This clone was recorded many times. The chain has TRBV6-2 or TRBV6-3 and TRBJ1-1, with D maybe TRBD1 (5 bases). V lost 4 bases and J 3 bases, leaving 9 bases between the germline ends. The germline CDR1 and CDR2 sequences are MNHEY and SVGEGT. The CDR3 is made up of 13 amino acids. This chain's CDR3 is CASSWGWDTEAFF. DNA of the CDR3: TGTGCCAGCAGTTGGGGCTGGGACACTGAAGCTTTCTTT.

The chain uses TRBV7-9 and TRBJ1-2; no clear D. CDR1 and CDR2 (germline): SEHNR, FQNEAQ (reference sequence). The CDR3 has 13 residues. Trimming left V 0 bases short and J 6 bases short, with 8 bases between. As DNA, the CDR3 is TGTGCCAGCAGCTTAGCGCTTTCGGATGGCTACACCTTC. Its translation: CASSLALSDGYTF.

This clone was counted between two and nine times. The J gene is TRBJ1-5, the V gene TRBV15, with TRBD1 as a possible D gene (6 bases). The CDR3 covers 16 residues. The V gene's germline CDR1 is LNHNV and CDR2 YYDKDF (reference sequence). Trimming cost V 5 bases and J 0 bases, with 14 bases left between them. The CDR3, as DNA: TGTGCCACCAGCGACTGGGACACAAATAGCAATCAGCCCCAGCATTTT. This encodes CATSDWDTNSNQPQHF.

The chain links TRBV5-1 to TRBJ1-4; TRBD1 matches 8 bases. The germline V gene encodes CDR1 SGHRS and CDR2 YFSETQ. This CDR3 has 14 amino acids. J was trimmed by 7 bases and V by 3 bases; bases with no gene match: 5. The CDR3 DNA sequence: TGCGCCAGCAGCTCCCAGGGGGCGGGTGAAAAACTGTTTTTT. It is translated as CASSSQGAGEKLFF.

The rearrangement links TRBV3-1 (or the pseudogene TRBV3-2) to TRBJ1-2, with D possibly being TRBD1 (5 bases). CDR1 LGHDT and CDR2 YNNKEL come from the germline V gene (reference sequence). V was cut by 3 bases and J by 4 bases, with 9 bases left in between. The CDR3 sequence is 13 residues long. In DNA form, the CDR3 reads TGTGCCAGCAGCCACGGGGGGACCTATGGCTACACCTTC. Amino acids: CASSHGGTYGYTF.

CDR3 loop: CASSQDLEAATDTQYF. The DNA of the CDR3 is TGCGCCAGCAGCCAAGATTTGGAGGCTGCAACAGATACGCAGTATTTT. The V call is TRBV4-3, the J call TRBJ2-3; D is perhaps TRBD2 (5 bases). CDR3 length: 16 residues. V was shortened by 0 bases and J by 3 bases, with 13 bases between the two germline ends. The germline CDR1 and CDR2 sequences are LGHNA and YSLEER.

The chain couples TRBV18 to TRBJ1-2; D gene ambiguous. V dropped 6 bases and J dropped 0 bases, with 17 bases sitting between them. The CDR3 consists of 16 residues. The germline V gene has CDR1 KGHSH and CDR2 LQKENI. The CDR3 DNA is TGTGCCAGCTCCCCCAGCACAGACCCTACTAACTATGGCTACACCTTC. Translating it yields CASSPSTDPTNYGYTF.

About this clone: The same CDR3 arises from other DNA sequences in this sample as well. The chain carries TRBV27 and TRBJ2-1, with 9 bases that match TRBD2. This CDR3 spans 16 amino acids. CDR1 MNHEY and CDR2 SMNVEV come from the germline V gene (reference sequence). J was trimmed by 4 bases and V by 0 bases; bases with no gene match: 4. The CDR3 DNA is TGTGCCAGCAGTTTATCAGGCGGGGGGGGTTACAATGAGCAGTTCTTC. This sequence encodes CASSLSGGGGYNEQFF.

V is TRBV6-5 and J is TRBJ1-4; D is uncertain. Germline V gene lookup returns CDR1 MNHEY and CDR2 SVGAGI. Trimming left V 5 bases short and J 8 bases short, with 18 bases between. CDR3 length: 15 amino acids. CDR3 loop: CASSPREGPGEKLFF. CDR3 bases: TGTGCCAGCAGTCCCCGTGAAGGGCCGGGGGAAAAACTGTTTTTT.

The chain uses TRBV11-1 and TRBJ2-7; D possibly corresponds to TRBD1 (6 bases). CDR3 size: 16 residues. In germline, CDR1 is SGHAT, CDR2 FQDESV (reference sequence). V was cut by 0 bases and J by 4 bases, with 16 bases left in between. The CDR3 DNA follows: TGTGCCAGCAGCTTAGCAGGGACACCGGGGAGTTACGAGCAGTACTTC. This translates into CASSLAGTPGSYEQYF.

The CDR3 reads CASRGQRNTEAFF. In nucleotides, the CDR3 is TGTGCCAGCCGGGGTCAGCGGAACACTGAAGCTTTCTTT. The chain has TRBV2 and TRBJ1-1; no reliable D call. The V gene lost 8 bases and the J gene lost 1 base, with 11 bases spanning the gap. Per germline, CDR1 SNHLY and CDR2 FYNNEI. The CDR3 totals 13 residues.